This TCR beta chain stems from a study of blood T cell repertoires in COVID-19. Study information: COVID-19 samples from acute and convalescent phases originated in the United States, Italy and Spain. T cells, B-cell-depleted T cells, or PBMCs provided the cDNA or gDNA that served as material.

Methods used by the authors: Reference gene primers were amplified, and this amplification served to estimate nucleated cell counts. Sequenced by immunoSEQ multiplex PCR; TCRdb stores in-frame clones only, minus some. V and J calls and clone size follow that table, whereas D and trimming were derived from the DNA. This table holds hundreds of thousands of clones, nearly 90% found once. J gave up 4 bases and V 1 base, and 9 bases lay outside the gene matches. There are 16 residues in the CDR3. Germline V lookup: CDR1 SGDLS, CDR2 YYNGEE. The genes are TRBV9 and TRBJ1-2, with TRBD1 matching 8 bases. Sample: peripheral blood. The TCR was taken from a man aged 18 to 30 with active or convalescent COVID-19. CDR3 bases: TGTGCCAGCAGCGTATTTTCAGGGGGCATGGGCTATGGCTACACCTTC. This sequence encodes CASSVFSGGMGYGYTF. The full variable domain, with the rest looked up from reference TRBV9 and TRBJ1-2, is DSGVTQTPKHLITATGQRVTLRCSPRSGDLSVYWYQQSLDQGLQFLIQYYNGEERAKGNILERFSAQQFPDLHSELNLSSLELGDSALYFCASSVFSGGMGYGYTFGSGTRLTVV.